The 32 T cell receptor beta chains below were found in one sample sequenced in a study of OX40 agonist ivuxolimab in advanced cancers. Measured with immunoSEQ multiplex PCR; TCRdb has only the in-frame clones, and not every one. The sample shows about 96,000 clones, approximately 80% of them seen only once. The sample was CD4+ or CD8+ T cells sorted from blood, taken in a trial of the OX40 agonist ivuxolimab. These receptors originate from an adult with an advanced solid tumor such as melanoma, head and neck, liver or kidney cancer.

The gene calls are TRBV7-9 and TRBJ2-2, with a tentative D call TRBD1 (6 bases). Germline CDR1 is SEHNR and CDR2 is FQNEAQ (reference sequence). With 5 bases removed from V and 0 bases from J, the gap between germline ends came to 16 bases. CDR3 length: 17 amino acids. Here the CDR3 reads CASSPPRQGSNTGELFF. In DNA form, the CDR3 reads TGTGCCAGCAGCCCCCCCCGTCAGGGGTCGAACACCGGGGAGCTGTTTTTT.

CDR3 coding DNA: TGCAGCGTTGAAATACAGGGGGCGCATCGTGGCTACACCTTC. It codes for CSVEIQGAHRGYTF. The chain combines TRBV29-1 with TRBJ1-2; 9 bases match TRBD1. CDR1 and CDR2 from the germline V gene are SQVTM and ANQGSEA. With 2 bases clipped from V and 7 bases from J, the junction kept 8 bases outside the gene matches. The CDR3 runs to 14 residues.

V gene TRBV15 combines with J gene TRBJ2-1; 9 nucleotides line up with TRBD2. Germline CDR1 LNHNV, CDR2 YYDKDF (reference sequence). The CDR3 is made up of 16 amino acids. J lost 0 bases, V lost 0 bases, and 0 bases had no gene match. The CDR3 loop is CATSRDSGSSYNEQFF. DNA for the CDR3: TGTGCCACCAGCAGAGATAGCGGGAGCTCCTACAATGAGCAGTTCTTC.

The genes are TRBV2 and TRBJ2-5; TRBD2 aligns across 15 bases. This CDR3 has 15 residues. CDR1 and CDR2 from the germline V gene are SNHLY and FYNNEI. The J segment lost 5 bases and the V segment lost 5 bases, leaving 3 bases of the junction unmatched. CDR3 amino acids: CASSLGLAGGETQYF. In DNA form, the CDR3 reads TGTGCCAGCAGTTTGGGACTAGCGGGGGGCGAGACCCAGTACTTC. Supplemented by reference TRBV2 and TRBJ2-5, the full variable domain reads EPEVTQTPSHQVTQMGQEVILRCVPISNHLYFYWYRQILGQKVEFLVSFYNNEISEKSEIFDDQFSVERPDGSNFTLKIRSTKLEDSAMYFCASSLGLAGGETQYFGPGTRLLVL.

The rearrangement joins TRBV11-2 to TRBJ2-7; D is unclear. This CDR3 region has 13 residues. Trimming left V 3 bases short and J 4 bases short, with 10 bases between. Germline CDR1 SGHAT, CDR2 FQNNGV. CDR3 in DNA: TGTGCCAGCAGCTTGAGACGACTGTACGAGCAGTACTTC. Translation: CASSLRRLYEQYF.

J is TRBJ2-5 and V is TRBV19; possibly TRBD2 for D (5 bases). The length of the CDR3 is 15 residues. Trimming stripped 5 bases from V and 5 bases from J, with 18 bases between. Germline loops: CDR1 LNHDA, CDR2 SQIVND (reference sequence). DNA for the CDR3: TGTGCCAGTAGTCTACAAAGAGGGAGTAGGGAGACCCAGTACTTC. This codes for CASSLQRGSRETQYF.

This clone was counted between two and nine times. The chain links TRBV19 to TRBJ2-1; 14 bases match TRBD2. The V gene's germline CDR1 is LNHDA and CDR2 SQIVND (reference sequence). This CDR3 spans 17 amino acids. The J segment lost 4 bases and the V segment lost 5 bases, leaving 7 bases of the junction unmatched. CDR3 protein: CASSWGTSGRTYNEQFF. The CDR3 coding sequence is TGTGCCAGTAGTTGGGGGACTAGCGGGAGAACTTACAATGAGCAGTTCTTC.

CDR3: CASSDLRTGDGYGYTF. DNA for the CDR3: TGTGCCAGCAGTGACCTACGGACAGGGGATGGCTATGGCTACACCTTC. The V gene is TRBV6-4, the J gene TRBJ1-2; TRBD1 matches at 9 bases. The V and J ends lost 2 bases and 4 bases, in that order; junction bases with no gene match: 8. CDR3 length: 16 amino acids. CDR1 is MRHNA, CDR2 SNTAGT, per germline.

V gene TRBV11-2 combines with J gene TRBJ1-1, with 7 bases matching TRBD1. CDR1 and CDR2 (germline): SGHAT, FQNNGV. Trimming at V came to 2 bases and at J to 0 bases, leaving 3 bases not matched to a gene. CDR3 length equals 15 residues. The CDR3 DNA sequence: TGTGCCAGCAGCTTAAACAGGGGATTGAACACTGAAGCTTTCTTT. Translation: CASSLNRGLNTEAFF.

The chain links TRBV18 to TRBJ1-6; no clear D gene. V lost 3 bases to trimming and J lost 10 bases, with 10 bases between them. This CDR3 comprises 13 residues. The germline CDR1 and CDR2 sequences are KGHSH and LQKENI. CDR3 protein: CASSPDYSSPLHF. CDR3 sequence (DNA): TGTGCCAGCTCACCTGACTACAGCTCACCCCTCCACTTT.

The rearrangement links TRBV6-6 to TRBJ1-1; tentatively, D is TRBD1 (6 bases). The V end lost 5 bases, the J end lost 1 base, and 17 bases lay between the germline ends. The CDR3 totals 16 residues. Germline CDR1 reads MNHNY; CDR2 reads SVGAGI (reference sequence). CDR3 sequence: CASSKNPGTRNTEAFF. Written as DNA, the CDR3 is TGTGCCAGCAGTAAGAACCCCGGGACAAGGAACACTGAAGCTTTCTTT.

This rearrangement joins TRBV2 to TRBJ2-3; no clear D. CDR1 is SNHLY and CDR2 is FYNNEI in the germline V gene. This CDR3 contains 13 residues. Trimming took 7 bases from V and 10 from J, leaving 18 bases between them. CDR3 DNA sequence: TGTGCCAGCACCCAGGAAAAAGGTTTCGCGCAGTATTTT. Its protein product is CASTQEKGFAQYF.

In regard to this clone: Other nucleotide sequences from this sample produce the same CDR3. V usage is TRBV4-1 and J usage is TRBJ1-1, with D possibly TRBD1 on 5 matching bases. The ends were cut back, 3 bases at V and 1 base at J, with 15 bases in the middle. The V gene's germline CDR1 is MGHRA and CDR2 YSYEKL. This CDR3 is 16 amino acids long. Here the CDR3 DNA reads TGCGCCAGCAGCCAGGATGGGACTGTGAGGAACACTGAAGCTTTCTTT. Translating it yields CASSQDGTVRNTEAFF.

This sequence joins TRBV9 and TRBJ2-5; 8 nucleotides agree with TRBD1. The DNA end is a closer match to TRBJ2-7, so the J assignment may be wrong. CDR1 is SGDLS and CDR2 is YYNGEE in the germline V gene. The CDR3 spans 15 residues. In nucleotides, the CDR3 is TGTGCCAGCAGCGTAGGGACAGGGTTGCCCTACGAGCAGTACTTC. Translation gives CASSVGTGLPYEQYF.

This clone was picked up a small number of times. V gene TRBV7-8 combines with J gene TRBJ1-3, with a possible D match to TRBD1 (6 bases). This CDR3 has 17 amino acids. Germline V gives CDR1 SGHVS, CDR2 FQNEAQ. V lost 5 bases and J lost 0, with 17 bases in between. The DNA for the CDR3 is TGTGCCAGCAGCCCGTACAGGGTGCCACCCTCTGGAAACACCATATATTTT. This codes for CASSPYRVPPSGNTIYF. Together with reference TRBV7-8 and TRBJ1-3, the CDR3 gives the full variable domain: GAGVSQSPRYKVAKRGQDVALRCDPISGHVSLFWYQQALGQGPEFLTYFQNEAQLDKSGLPSDRFFAERPEGSVSTLKIQRTQQEDSAVYLCASSPYRVPPSGNTIYFGEGSWLTVV.

J is TRBJ2-3 and V is TRBV5-6, with 10 nucleotides matching TRBD1. Germline values: CDR1 SGHDT, CDR2 YYEEEE. The V segment lost 0 bases and the J segment 7 bases; nucleotides outside the gene matches: 8. The CDR3 is made up of 16 amino acids. The CDR3: CASSLEGTGAFNTQYF. CDR3 nucleotide sequence: TGTGCCAGCAGCTTGGAGGGGACAGGGGCTTTCAATACGCAGTATTTT. The whole variable domain, remainder taken from reference TRBV5-6 and TRBJ2-3, is DAGVTQSPTHLIKTRGQQVTLRCSPKSGHDTVSWYQQALGQGPQFIFQYYEEEERQRGNFPDRFSGHQFPNYSSELNVNALLLGDSALYLCASSLEGTGAFNTQYFGPGTRLTVL.

This chain links TRBV11-2 with TRBJ1-5; maybe TRBD1 (6 bases). The CDR3 contains 16 residues. Germline V gene lookup returns CDR1 SGHAT and CDR2 FQNNGV. With 1 base removed from V and 6 bases from J, the gap between germline ends came to 16 bases. CDR3 sequence reads: CASSLVALQGTQPQHF. The DNA of the CDR3 is TGTGCCAGCAGCTTAGTCGCGCTACAGGGAACTCAGCCCCAGCATTTT.

The chain couples TRBV5-1 to TRBJ2-5, with D maybe TRBD1 (5 bases). CDR1 and CDR2 from the germline V gene are SGHRS and YFSETQ. There are 16 residues in the CDR3. V lost 4 bases and J 5 bases, leaving 21 bases between the germline ends. The CDR3 DNA is TGCGCCAGCAGCATCCTGGGGCCCAGGCTTAAGGAGACCCAGTACTTC. Translation: CASSILGPRLKETQYF.

This clone appeared a single time. The V call is TRBV12-5, the J call TRBJ2-3, with TRBD1 as a possible D gene (6 bases). The ends were cut back, 0 bases at V and 4 bases at J, with 14 bases in the middle. The germline V gene encodes CDR1 LGHNT and CDR2 FRNRAP. The CDR3 covers 16 residues. The CDR3 DNA reads as TGTGCTAGTGGTTTGGTACTCCAGCACAGGGCAGATACGCAGTATTTT. Its protein product is CASGLVLQHRADTQYF.

This clone was seen only once. The J gene is TRBJ2-7, the V gene TRBV18, with a possible D match to TRBD2 (7 bases). The CDR3 covers 14 residues. V was pared by 2 bases and J by 0 bases, with 8 bases between. Germline V gene lookup returns CDR1 KGHSH and CDR2 LQKENI. CDR3: CASSPAGASYEQYF. The CDR3 nucleotides read TGTGCCAGCTCACCAGCGGGGGCCTCCTACGAGCAGTACTTC.

This CDR3 reads CASSQGAGERSEKLFF. The CDR3 DNA is TGCGCCAGCAGCCAAGGGGCAGGGGAGCGTAGTGAAAAACTGTTTTTT. The rearrangement links TRBV4-3 to TRBJ1-4; TRBD1 is a possible D gene (6 bases). The V gene lost 1 base and the J gene lost 7 bases, with 16 bases spanning the gap. This CDR3 region has 16 residues. In germline, CDR1 is LGHNA, CDR2 YSLEER.

This chain links TRBV19 with TRBJ2-3, with TRBD2 matching over 11 bases. The CDR3 covers 14 residues. The V and J ends lost 7 bases and 4 bases, in that order; junction bases with no gene match: 4. Germline CDR1 and CDR2: LNHDA and SQIVND (reference sequence). The CDR3 sequence is CASKTSGSADTQYF. The CDR3 DNA reads TGTGCCAGTAAAACTAGCGGGAGCGCAGATACGCAGTATTTT. Drawing the rest from reference TRBV19 and TRBJ2-3, the complete variable domain is DGGITQSPKYLFRKEGQNVTLSCEQNLNHDAMYWYRQDPGQGLRLIYYSQIVNDFQKGDIAEGYSVSREKKESFPLTVTSAQKNPTAFYLCASKTSGSADTQYFGPGTRLTVL.

This rearrangement joins TRBV9 to TRBJ1-1, with D possibly TRBD1 on 5 matching bases. V was cut by 4 bases and J by 4 bases, with 20 bases left in between. The CDR3 sequence is 16 residues long. Germline lookup yields CDR1 SGDLS and CDR2 YYNGEE. CDR3 nucleotides: TGTGCCAGCAGCCCCAGGGTATCGGGGTCGGGCACTGAAGCTTTCTTT. The encoded protein is CASSPRVSGSGTEAFF.

J is TRBJ1-5 and V is TRBV5-6; possibly TRBD1 for D (5 bases). CDR1 is SGHDT, CDR2 YYEEEE, per germline. V was cut by 4 bases and J by 8 bases, with 16 bases left in between. CDR3 length equals 14 residues. Written as DNA, the CDR3 is TGTGCCAGCAGCCCTCCGGGGGGGAAGGAGCCCCAGCATTTT. This sequence encodes CASSPPGGKEPQHF. Variable domain in full (rest from reference TRBV5-6 and TRBJ1-5): DAGVTQSPTHLIKTRGQQVTLRCSPKSGHDTVSWYQQALGQGPQFIFQYYEEEERQRGNFPDRFSGHQFPNYSSELNVNALLLGDSALYLCASSPPGGKEPQHFGDGTRLSIL.

This clone appeared a single time. The chain uses TRBV4-1 and TRBJ2-7; D remains ambiguous. Germline loops: CDR1 MGHRA, CDR2 YSYEKL. Trimming cost V 0 bases and J 0 bases, with 9 bases left between them. This CDR3 has 15 residues. This CDR3 reads CASSQDGGFSYEQYF. The CDR3 coding sequence is TGCGCCAGCAGCCAAGATGGTGGGTTCTCCTACGAGCAGTACTTC.

The chain is built from TRBV19 and TRBJ2-4; 7 bases line up with TRBD1. Germline V gene sequence: CDR1 LNHDA, CDR2 SQIVND (reference sequence). The CDR3 contains 15 residues. V lost 4 bases to trimming and J lost 1 base; unmatched junction nucleotides: 4. The CDR3 DNA is TGTGCCAGTAGTACGACAGGGCAGGCCAAAAACATTCAGTACTTC. This encodes CASSTTGQAKNIQYF.

This chain connects TRBV7-3 to TRBJ1-1; TRBD1 is a possible D gene (6 bases). V lost 2 bases, J lost 3 bases, and 16 bases lay in between. The germline gives CDR1 SGHTA, CDR2 FQGTGA. This CDR3 is 16 amino acids long. The CDR3 loop reads CASSLSGGLSDTEAFF. CDR3 DNA: TGTGCCAGCAGCTTATCCGGGGGGCTGTCTGACACTGAAGCTTTCTTT. The full variable domain, its missing parts supplied by reference TRBV7-3 and TRBJ1-1, is GAGVSQTPSNKVTEKGKYVELRCDPISGHTALYWYRQSLGQGPEFLIYFQGTGAADDSGLPNDRFFAVRPEGSVSTLKIQRTERGDSAVYLCASSLSGGLSDTEAFFGQGTRLTVV.

J is TRBJ2-5 and V is TRBV12-5, with D possibly matching TRBD2 (5 bases). V was clipped by 2 bases and J by 5 bases, with 18 bases between them. CDR1 and CDR2 (germline): LGHNT, FRNRAP. CDR3 length: 16 residues. DNA for the CDR3: TGTGCTAGTGGTTTGTTCCCCCGCGAGGGTAGGGAGACCCAGTACTTC. Amino acid sequence: CASGLFPREGRETQYF.

The genes are TRBV19 and TRBJ1-4; D gene unclear. Germline V CDR1 and CDR2: LNHDA, SQIVND (reference sequence). Trimming pared 8 bases from V and 7 bases from J, leaving 17 bases between. CDR3 length: 14 residues. CDR3 nucleotides: TGTGCCAGTTCTATGGGGAGTTGGGGTGAAAAACTGTTTTTT. Its protein is CASSMGSWGEKLFF.

The rearrangement joins TRBV14 to TRBJ1-6, with TRBD1 matching 8 bases. Looked up from germline, CDR1 is SGHDN and CDR2 is FVKESK. This CDR3 spans 15 amino acids. Unmatched junction bases numbered 3, after V lost 0 bases and J lost 8 bases. DNA of the CDR3: TGTGCCAGCAGCCAAGATAGACAGGGGTATTCACCCCTCCACTTT. Protein: CASSQDRQGYSPLHF. Complete variable domain (other parts from reference TRBV14 and TRBJ1-6): EAGVTQFPSHSVIEKGQTVTLRCDPISGHDNLYWYRRVMGKEIKFLLHFVKESKQDESGMPNNRFLAERTGGTYSTLKVQPAELEDSGVYFCASSQDRQGYSPLHFGNGTRLTVT.

The V call is TRBV5-1, the J call TRBJ2-5; TRBD2 aligns across 9 bases. The CDR3 spans 16 residues. Germline CDR1 and CDR2: SGHRS and YFSETQ. With V trimmed by 1 base and J by 4 bases, 8 bases remained unmatched. CDR3 in amino acids: CASSLRAGGPVETQYF. CDR3 DNA: TGCGCCAGCAGCTTGAGGGCGGGAGGGCCAGTAGAGACCCAGTACTTC.

The chain employs TRBV19 and TRBJ1-1, with D uncertain. The CDR3 totals 17 residues. Germline-derived CDR1 and CDR2 are LNHDA and SQIVND (reference sequence). The V end was cut by 0 bases, the J end by 1 base, with 15 bases between. The CDR3 bases are TGTGCCAGTAGTATAGATCTAAGAGAGGAGGGGAACACTGAAGCTTTCTTT. Its protein product is CASSIDLREEGNTEAFF. The full variable domain, with the rest looked up from reference TRBV19 and TRBJ1-1, is DGGITQSPKYLFRKEGQNVTLSCEQNLNHDAMYWYRQDPGQGLRLIYYSQIVNDFQKGDIAEGYSVSREKKESFPLTVTSAQKNPTAFYLCASSIDLREEGNTEAFFGQGTRLTVV.